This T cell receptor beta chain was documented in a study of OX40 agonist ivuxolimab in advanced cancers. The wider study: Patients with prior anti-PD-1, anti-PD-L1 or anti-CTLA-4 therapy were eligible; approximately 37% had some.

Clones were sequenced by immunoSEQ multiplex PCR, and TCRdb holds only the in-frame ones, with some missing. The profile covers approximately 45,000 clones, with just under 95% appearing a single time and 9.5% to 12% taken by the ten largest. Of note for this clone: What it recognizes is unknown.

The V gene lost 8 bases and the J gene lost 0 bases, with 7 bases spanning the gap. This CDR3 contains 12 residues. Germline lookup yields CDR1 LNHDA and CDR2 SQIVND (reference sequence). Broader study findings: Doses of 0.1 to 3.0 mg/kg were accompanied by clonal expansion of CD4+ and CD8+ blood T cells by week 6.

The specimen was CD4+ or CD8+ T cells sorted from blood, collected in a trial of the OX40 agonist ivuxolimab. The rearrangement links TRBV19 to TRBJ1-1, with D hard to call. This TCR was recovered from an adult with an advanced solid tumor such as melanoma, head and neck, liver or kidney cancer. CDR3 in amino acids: CASEDLNTEAFF. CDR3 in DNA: TGTGCCAGTGAGGACCTGAACACTGAAGCTTTCTTT.